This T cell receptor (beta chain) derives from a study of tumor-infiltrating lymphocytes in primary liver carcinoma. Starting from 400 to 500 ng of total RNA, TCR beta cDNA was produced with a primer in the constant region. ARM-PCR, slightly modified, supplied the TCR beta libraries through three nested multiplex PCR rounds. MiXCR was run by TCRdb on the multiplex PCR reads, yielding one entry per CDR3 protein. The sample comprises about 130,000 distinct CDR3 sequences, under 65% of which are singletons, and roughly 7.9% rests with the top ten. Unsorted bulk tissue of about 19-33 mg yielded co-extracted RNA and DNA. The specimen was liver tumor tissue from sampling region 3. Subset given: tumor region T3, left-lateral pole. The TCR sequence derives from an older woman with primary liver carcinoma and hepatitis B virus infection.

CDR3 sequence (DNA): TGTGCCAGCAGAGTAAAAACTGAAGCTTTCTTT. Its translation is CASRVKTEAFF. V and J are TRBV28 and TRBJ1-1; D is uncertain. Germline CDR1 MDHEN, CDR2 SYDVKM. The CDR3 covers 11 residues. Trimming removed 6 bases from V and 5 bases from J, with 7 bases in between.